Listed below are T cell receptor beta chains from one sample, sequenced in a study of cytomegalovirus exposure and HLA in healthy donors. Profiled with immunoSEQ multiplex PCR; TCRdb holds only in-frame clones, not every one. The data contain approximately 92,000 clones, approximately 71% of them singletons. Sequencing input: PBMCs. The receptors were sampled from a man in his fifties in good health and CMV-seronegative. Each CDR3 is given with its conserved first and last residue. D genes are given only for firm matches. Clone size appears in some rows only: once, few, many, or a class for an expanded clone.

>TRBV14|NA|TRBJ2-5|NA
TGTGCCAGCAGCCCAACAGGGTTTACCCAGTACTTC
CASSPTGFTQYF
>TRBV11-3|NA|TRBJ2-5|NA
TGTGCCAGCAGGGGGGGGGCCGGGGAGACCCAGTACTTC
CASRGGAGETQYF
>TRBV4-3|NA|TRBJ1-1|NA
TGCGCCAGCAGCCAAAGGACGTGGGGCAAAGAAGCTTTCTTT
CASSQRTWGKEAFF
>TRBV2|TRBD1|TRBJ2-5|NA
TGTGCCAGCGCCGGGACAGGACAAGAGACCCAGTACTTC
CASAGTGQETQYF
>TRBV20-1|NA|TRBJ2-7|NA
TGCAGCCTGGTGCGGGTCTACGAGCAGTACTTC
CSLVRVYEQYF
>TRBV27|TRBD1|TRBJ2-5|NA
TGTGCCAGCAGTAACGACAGGGGAGGCCAAGAGACCCAGTACTTC
CASSNDRGGQETQYF
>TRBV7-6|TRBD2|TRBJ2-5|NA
TGTGCCAGCAGCTTAGATCTAGTGGGGGGGAATCAAGAGACCCAGTACTTC
CASSLDLVGGNQETQYF
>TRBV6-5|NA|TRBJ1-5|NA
TGTGCCAGCAGTCGCGGTCCTTATCAGCCCCAGCATTTT
CASSRGPYQPQHF
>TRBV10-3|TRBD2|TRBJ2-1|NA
TGTGCCATCGGAGCGGGGGGTCGCAATGAGCAGTTCTTC
CAIGAGGRNEQFF
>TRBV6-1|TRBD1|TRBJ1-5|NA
TGTGCCAGCAGTACCGACAGGGGACGGCAGCCCCAGCATTTT
CASSTDRGRQPQHF
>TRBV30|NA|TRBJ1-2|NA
TGTGCCTGGGAAACAACGGGGGTTAGATATGGCTACACCTTC
CAWETTGVRYGYTF
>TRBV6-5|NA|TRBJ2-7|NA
TGTGCCAGCAGTTACGAGCGTCTGTCCGAGCAGTACTTC
CASSYERLSEQYF
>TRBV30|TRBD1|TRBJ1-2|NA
TGTGCCTGGTCCCGCTTACAGGGGGCTTATGGCTACACCTTC
CAWSRLQGAYGYTF
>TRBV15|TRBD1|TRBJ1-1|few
TGTGCCACCAGCAGGAAAGGACAGGGCGGAACTGAAGCTTTCTTT
CATSRKGQGGTEAFF
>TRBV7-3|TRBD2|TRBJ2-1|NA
TGTGCCAGCAGCTTAGGGACTAGAAAGTTCTTC
CASSLGTRKFF
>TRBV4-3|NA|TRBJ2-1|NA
TGCGCCAGCAGCCAAGTTCCAGCGGTCTACAATGAGCAGTTCTTC
CASSQVPAVYNEQFF
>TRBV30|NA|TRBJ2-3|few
TGTGCCCGAGCGGATAACACAGATACGCAGTATTTT
CARADNTDTQYF
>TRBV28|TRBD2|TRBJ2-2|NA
TGTGCCAGCAGTTTATGGACTAGCGAGGCCGGGGAGCTGTTTTTT
CASSLWTSEAGELFF
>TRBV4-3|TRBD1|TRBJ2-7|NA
TGCGCCAGCAGCCAAGTCCGGGGACAGGGGGTTTACGAGCAGTACTTC
CASSQVRGQGVYEQYF
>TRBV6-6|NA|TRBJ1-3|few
TGTGCCAGCAGTTACCGCCGACAGACCTCTGGAAACACCATATATTTT
CASSYRRQTSGNTIYF
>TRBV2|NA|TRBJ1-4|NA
TGTGCCAGCAGTGAAGACAGGCATAATGAAAAACTGTTTTTT
CASSEDRHNEKLFF
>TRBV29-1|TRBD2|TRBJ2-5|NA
TGCAGCGTGACTACACTAGCGGGAGGGGGGGGTTTGGAGACCCAGTACTTC
CSVTTLAGGGGLETQYF
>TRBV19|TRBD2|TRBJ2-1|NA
TGTGCCAGTATGGGACTAGCGGGGAACCATTACAATGAGCAGTTCTTC
CASMGLAGNHYNEQFF
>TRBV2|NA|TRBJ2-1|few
TGTGCCAGCAGCCCCACTAGCCCGAGCTCCTACAATGAGCAGTTCTTC
CASSPTSPSSYNEQFF
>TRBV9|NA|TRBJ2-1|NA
TGTGCCAGCAGCGTGGACTATAGCTCCTACAATGAGCAGTTCTTC
CASSVDYSSYNEQFF
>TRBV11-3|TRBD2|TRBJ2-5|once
TGTGCCAGCAGCTTATCGACTAGCGAGGAGACCCAGTACTTC
CASSLSTSEETQYF
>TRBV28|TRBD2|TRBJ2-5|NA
TGTGCCAGCAGCCGCGGGGGTACCCTAGAAGAGACCCAGTACTTC
CASSRGGTLEETQYF
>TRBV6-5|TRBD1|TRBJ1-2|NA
TGTGCCAGCAGTAAGGACAGGCTCTATGGCTACACCTTC
CASSKDRLYGYTF
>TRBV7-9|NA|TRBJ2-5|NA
TGTGCCAGCAGCATTAGGGGGGGGTCAGAGACCCAGTACTTC
CASSIRGGSETQYF
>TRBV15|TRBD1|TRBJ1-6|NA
TGTGCCACCAGCAGAGCCTCGGGACAGCTCTATTCACCCCTCCACTTT
CATSRASGQLYSPLHF
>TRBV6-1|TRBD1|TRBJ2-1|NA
TGTGCCAGCAGTTCCGGGACAGGGAAAGATGAGCAGTTCTTC
CASSSGTGKDEQFF